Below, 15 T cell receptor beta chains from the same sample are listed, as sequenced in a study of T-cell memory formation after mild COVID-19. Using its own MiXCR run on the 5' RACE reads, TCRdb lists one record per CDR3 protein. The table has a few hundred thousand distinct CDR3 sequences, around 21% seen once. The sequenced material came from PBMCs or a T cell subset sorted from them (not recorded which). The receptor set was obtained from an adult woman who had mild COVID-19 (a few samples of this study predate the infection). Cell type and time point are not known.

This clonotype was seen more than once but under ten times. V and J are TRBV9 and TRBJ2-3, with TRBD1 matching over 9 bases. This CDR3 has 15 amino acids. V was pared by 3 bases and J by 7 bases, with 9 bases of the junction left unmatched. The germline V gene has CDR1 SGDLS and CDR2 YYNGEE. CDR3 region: CASSAPDRGGYTQYF. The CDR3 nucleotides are TGTGCCAGCAGCGCACCGGACAGGGGCGGGTATACGCAGTATTTT.

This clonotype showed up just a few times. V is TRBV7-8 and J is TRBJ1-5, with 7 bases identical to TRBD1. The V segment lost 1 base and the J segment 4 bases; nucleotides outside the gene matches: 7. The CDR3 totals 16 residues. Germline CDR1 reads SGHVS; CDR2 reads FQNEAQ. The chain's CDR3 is CASSLGNRGLNQPQHF. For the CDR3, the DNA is TGTGCCAGCAGCTTAGGGAACAGGGGATTGAATCAGCCCCAGCATTTT.

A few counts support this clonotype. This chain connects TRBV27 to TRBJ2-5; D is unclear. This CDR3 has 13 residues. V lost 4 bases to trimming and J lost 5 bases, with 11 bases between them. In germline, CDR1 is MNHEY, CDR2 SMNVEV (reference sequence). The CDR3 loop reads CASSWTPGETQYF. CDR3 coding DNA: TGTGCCAGCAGTTGGACCCCTGGGGAGACCCAGTACTTC.

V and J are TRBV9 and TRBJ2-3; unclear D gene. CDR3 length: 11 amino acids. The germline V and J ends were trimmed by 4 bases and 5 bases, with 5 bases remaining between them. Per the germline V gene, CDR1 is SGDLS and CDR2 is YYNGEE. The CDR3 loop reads CASSKVDTQYF. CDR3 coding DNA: TGTGCCAGCAGCAAAGTAGATACGCAGTATTTT.

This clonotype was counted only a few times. This CDR3 is CASSFAGQEAFF. For the CDR3, the DNA is TGTGCCAGCAGCTTCGCAGGACAGGAGGCTTTCTTT. The chain is built from TRBV7-9 and TRBJ1-1, with 7 bases matching TRBD1. This CDR3 region has 12 residues. The V and J ends lost 3 bases and 11 bases, in that order; junction bases with no gene match: 6. The germline V gene encodes CDR1 SEHNR and CDR2 FQNEAQ (reference sequence).

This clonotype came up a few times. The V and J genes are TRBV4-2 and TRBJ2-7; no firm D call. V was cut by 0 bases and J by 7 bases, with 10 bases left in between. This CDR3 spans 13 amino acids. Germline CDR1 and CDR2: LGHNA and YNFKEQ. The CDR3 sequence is CASSQDYGWEQYF. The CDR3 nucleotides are TGTGCCAGCAGCCAAGATTATGGATGGGAGCAGTACTTC.

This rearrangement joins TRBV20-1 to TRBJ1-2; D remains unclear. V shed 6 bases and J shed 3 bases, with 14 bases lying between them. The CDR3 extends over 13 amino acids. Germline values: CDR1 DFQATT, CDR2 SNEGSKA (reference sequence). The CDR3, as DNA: TGCAGTGCGCAAGGATTTGTGGACTATGGCTACACCTTC. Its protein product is CSAQGFVDYGYTF.

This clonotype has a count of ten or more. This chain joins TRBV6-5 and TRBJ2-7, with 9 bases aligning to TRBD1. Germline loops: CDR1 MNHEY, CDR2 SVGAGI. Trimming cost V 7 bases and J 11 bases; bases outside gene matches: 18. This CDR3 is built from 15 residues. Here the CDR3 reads CASNGQTGTGRGEYF. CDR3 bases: TGTGCCAGCAACGGGCAAACCGGGACAGGGAGAGGAGAGTACTTC.

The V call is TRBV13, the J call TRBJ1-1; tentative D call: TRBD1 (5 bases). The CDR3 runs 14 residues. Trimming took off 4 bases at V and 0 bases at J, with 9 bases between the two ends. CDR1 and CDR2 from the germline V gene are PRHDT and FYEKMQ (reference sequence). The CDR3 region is CASSSRDLNTEAFF. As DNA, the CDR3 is TGTGCCAGCAGCTCCAGGGATCTGAACACTGAAGCTTTCTTT.

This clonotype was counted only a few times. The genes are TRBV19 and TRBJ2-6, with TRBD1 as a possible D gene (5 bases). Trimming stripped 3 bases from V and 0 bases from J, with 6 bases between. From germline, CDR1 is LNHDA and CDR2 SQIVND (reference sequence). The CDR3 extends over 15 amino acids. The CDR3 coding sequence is TGTGCCAGTAGTATCCAGGGCTCTGGGGCCAACGTCCTGACTTTC. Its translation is CASSIQGSGANVLTF. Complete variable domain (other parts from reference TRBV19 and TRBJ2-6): DGGITQSPKYLFRKEGQNVTLSCEQNLNHDAMYWYRQDPGQGLRLIYYSQIVNDFQKGDIAEGYSVSREKKESFPLTVTSAQKNPTAFYLCASSIQGSGANVLTFGAGSRLTVL.

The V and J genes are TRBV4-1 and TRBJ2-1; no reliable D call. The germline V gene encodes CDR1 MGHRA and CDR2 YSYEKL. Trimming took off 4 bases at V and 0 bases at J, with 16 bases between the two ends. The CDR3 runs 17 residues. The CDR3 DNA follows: TGCGCCAGCAGCCCCGGTATGGCTCGTCGCTCCTACAATGAGCAGTTCTTC. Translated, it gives CASSPGMARRSYNEQFF.

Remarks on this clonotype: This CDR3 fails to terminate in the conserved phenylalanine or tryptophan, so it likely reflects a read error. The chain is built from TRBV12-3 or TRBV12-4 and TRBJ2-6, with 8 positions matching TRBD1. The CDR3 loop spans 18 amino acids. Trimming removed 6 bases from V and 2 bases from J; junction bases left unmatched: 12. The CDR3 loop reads CASRRRTGRGTGANVLTL. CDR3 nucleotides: TGTGCCAGCAGACGGAGGACAGGGAGAGGAACTGGGGCCAACGTCCTGACTTTG.

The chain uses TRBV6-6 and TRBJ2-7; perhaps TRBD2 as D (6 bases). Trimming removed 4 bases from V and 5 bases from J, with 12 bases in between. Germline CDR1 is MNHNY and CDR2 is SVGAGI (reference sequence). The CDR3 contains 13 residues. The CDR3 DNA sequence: TGTGCCAGCAGTTTAGGAGGGCAGCACGAGCAGTACTTC. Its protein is CASSLGGQHEQYF.

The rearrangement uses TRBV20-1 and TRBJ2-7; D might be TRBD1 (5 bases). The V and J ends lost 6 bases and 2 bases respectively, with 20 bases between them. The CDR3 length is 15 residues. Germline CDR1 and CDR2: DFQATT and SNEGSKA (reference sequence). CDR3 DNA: TGCAGTGCCCGCGGTCCAGGGCTGTATCCCTACGAGCAGTACTTC. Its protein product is CSARGPGLYPYEQYF.

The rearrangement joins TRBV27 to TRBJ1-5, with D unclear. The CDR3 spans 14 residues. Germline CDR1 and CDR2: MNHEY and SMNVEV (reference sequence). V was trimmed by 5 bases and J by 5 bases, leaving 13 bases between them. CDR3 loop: CASSPAVGYQPQHF. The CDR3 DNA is TGTGCCAGCAGTCCAGCCGTCGGGTATCAGCCCCAGCATTTT.